The following is a T cell receptor (beta chain) sequence with its context. This clone has a count of ten or more. Its antigen is unknown. Read coverage stops 3 residues before the CDR3 terminus; the germline J gene supplies the remainder. This entry belongs to a study of T cell clonality in common variable immunodeficiency (dated by TCRdb to between 2014 and 2017). Findings and caveats that apply to the study as a whole: Reportedly, TCRbeta sequences from CVID had fewer deletions and N-nucleotide insertions, and highly modified clones with 13 or more V deletions were absent from CVID. Even though DNA input was the same, control samples had an average of approximately 82,000 unique sequences each, compared with roughly 34,000 in CVID samples. Differences among patients in the CVID cohort limited the correlations between repertoire features and clinical complications. According to the authors, finding the cause of the higher clonality in CVID would require sequencing the repertoires of T cell subpopulations. Fewer TCRbeta clones were shared among CVID subjects than among healthy controls (p < 0.0001). TCRbeta clonality was higher in CVID subjects than in healthy controls (t-test p = 0.018), and the increase was most characteristic of about a third of subjects.

V is clipped by 2 bases and J by 0 bases, and the sequence between their germline boundaries is 11 bases long. The CDR3 covers 15 residues, taking in both the cysteine and the phenylalanine. Part of the CDR3 DNA is given, 36 bases translated from base 1. CDR1 and CDR2 are read off the germline V gene as SGHTS and YDEGEE. Most CVID patients and most healthy controls were of Caucasian heritage. From each donor, about 5 to 8.5 ml of heparinized peripheral whole blood was collected. Genomic DNA from adults with common variable immune deficiency (CVID) and from healthy adult controls was used to sequence TCRbeta CDR3 repertoires. A total of about 22 healthy adult volunteers (about 12 female and approximately 10 male; age range roughly 23 to 75 years, mean age approximately 35) were included in the control group. Diluted blood was density-centrifuged over Hypaque 1077 or Ficoll-Paque to isolate peripheral blood mononuclear cells. Genomic DNA was obtained from unsorted mononuclear cells through either Qiagen column purification or a centrifugation-based method.

For sequencing input, CVID and control samples contributed equivalent amounts of genomic DNA. For every sample, a 60 bp segment covering the rearranged TCRbeta CDR3 region was amplified and then sequenced. TCRbeta amplification used the immunoSEQ assay, a bias-corrected multiplex PCR with high-throughput sequencing. The authors' analysis ran thus. Every unique nucleotide sequence counted as a clone and was annotated with V, D and J genes, copy number and frequency. Sequences were labeled productive if in frame, and non-productive if out of frame or containing stop codons. As previously described, Shannon's entropy was used to calculate clonality. The predicted amino acid sequences of productive clones were used to derive the mean CDR3 Kyte-Doolittle hydropathy. Using the R hclust function, scaled V gene usage was clustered hierarchically with Manhattan distance and complete linkage. To assess clone sharing by CDR3 amino acid sequence, 12 repertoires per group were resampled over 100 rounds. Repertoires were searched for approximately 70 published EBV-specific and approximately 240 published CMV-specific TCRbeta sequences. After a couple of CVID samples that produced fewer than 10,000 sequences were dropped from the analysis, some 43 CVID repertoires remained. TCRdb limited this immuneACCESS table to in-frame rearrangements with V and J called. A share of clones is missing; checked studies link under half to unresolved V genes, and the rest is unexplained. V and J calls plus clone size are reproduced from that table; the DNA served to infer D and trimming. The data for this sample show about 81,000 clones, each detected more than once. The ten largest clonotypes hold around 0.8% of the sample.

The sequence links TRBV5-8 to TRBJ2-5, and possibly TRBD1, on 7 matching bases. The receptor comes from a person between 18 and 75 years old in good health. Specimen: peripheral blood mononuclear cells. The CDR3 in this case is CASSFRGTHQETQYF. The sequenced part of the CDR3 DNA is TGTGCCAGCAGCTTCAGGGGGACTCACCAAGAGACC.